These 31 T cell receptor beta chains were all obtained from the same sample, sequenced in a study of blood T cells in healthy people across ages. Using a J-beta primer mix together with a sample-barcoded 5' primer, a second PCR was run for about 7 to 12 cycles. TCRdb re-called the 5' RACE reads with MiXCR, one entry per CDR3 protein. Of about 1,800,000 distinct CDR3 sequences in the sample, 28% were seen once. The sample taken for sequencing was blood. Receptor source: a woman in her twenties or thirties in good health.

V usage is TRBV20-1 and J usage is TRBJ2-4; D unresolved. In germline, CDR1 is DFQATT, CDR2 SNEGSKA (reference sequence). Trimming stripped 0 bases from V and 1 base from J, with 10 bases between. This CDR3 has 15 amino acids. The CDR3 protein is CSARDPEAAKNIQYF. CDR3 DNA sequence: TGCAGTGCTAGAGATCCCGAGGCCGCCAAAAACATTCAGTACTTC.

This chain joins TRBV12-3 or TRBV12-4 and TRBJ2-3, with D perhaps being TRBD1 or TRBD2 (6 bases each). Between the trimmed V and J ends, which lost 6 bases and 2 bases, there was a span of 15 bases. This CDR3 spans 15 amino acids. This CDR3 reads CASSVNGGYTDTQYF. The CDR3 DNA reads TGTGCCAGCAGCGTAAACGGGGGCTACACAGATACGCAGTATTTT.

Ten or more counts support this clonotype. The CDR3 loop reads CASSLSAEETQYF. The CDR3 DNA reads TGTGCCAGCAGTTTATCTGCGGAAGAGACCCAGTACTTC. The gene calls are TRBV27 and TRBJ2-5, with D unclear. The V and J ends lost 0 bases and 3 bases respectively, with 5 bases between them. The CDR3 contains 13 residues. Germline assignment: CDR1 MNHEY and CDR2 SMNVEV (reference sequence).

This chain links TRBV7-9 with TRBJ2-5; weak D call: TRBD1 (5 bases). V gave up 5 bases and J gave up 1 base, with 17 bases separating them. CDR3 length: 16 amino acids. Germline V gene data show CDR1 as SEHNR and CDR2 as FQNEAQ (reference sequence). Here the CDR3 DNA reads TGTGCCAGCAGCCCCAGGGTAGCCCTTCTCCAAGAGACCCAGTACTTC. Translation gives CASSPRVALLQETQYF. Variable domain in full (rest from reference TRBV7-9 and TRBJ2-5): DTGVSQNPRHKITKRGQNVTFRCDPISEHNRLYWYRQTLGQGPEFLTYFQNEAQLEKSRLLSDRFSAERPKGSFSTLEIQRTEQGDSAMYLCASSPRVALLQETQYFGPGTRLLVL.

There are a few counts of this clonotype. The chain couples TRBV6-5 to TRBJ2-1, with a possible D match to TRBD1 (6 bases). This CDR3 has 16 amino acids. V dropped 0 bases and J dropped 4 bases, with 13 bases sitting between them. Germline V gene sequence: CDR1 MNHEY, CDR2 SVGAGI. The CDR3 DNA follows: TGTGCCAGCAGTTACTCGGTTCTGACAGGATACAATGAGCAGTTCTTC. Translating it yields CASSYSVLTGYNEQFF.

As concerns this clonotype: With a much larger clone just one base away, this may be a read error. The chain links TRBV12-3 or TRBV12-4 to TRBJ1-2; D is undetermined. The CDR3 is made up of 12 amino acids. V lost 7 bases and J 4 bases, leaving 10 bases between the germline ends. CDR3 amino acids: CASKRPGYGYTF. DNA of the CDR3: TGTGCCAGCAAGAGGCCCGGCTATGGCTACACCTTC.

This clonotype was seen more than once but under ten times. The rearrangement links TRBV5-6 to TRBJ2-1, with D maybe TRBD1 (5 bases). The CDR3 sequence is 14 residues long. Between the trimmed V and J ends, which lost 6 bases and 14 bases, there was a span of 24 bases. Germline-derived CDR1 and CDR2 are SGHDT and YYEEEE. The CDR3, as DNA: TGTGCCAGCAAATACCTTGGGCAGGGCGGTTTTAAGTTCTTC. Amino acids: CASKYLGQGGFKFF.

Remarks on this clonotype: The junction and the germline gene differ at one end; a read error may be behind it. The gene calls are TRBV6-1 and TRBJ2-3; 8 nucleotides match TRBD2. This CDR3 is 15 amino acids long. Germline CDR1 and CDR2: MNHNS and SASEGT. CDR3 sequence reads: CANSYGGGRTDTQYF. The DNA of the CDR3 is TGTGCCAACAGTTATGGCGGGGGGCGCACAGATACGCAGTATTTT.

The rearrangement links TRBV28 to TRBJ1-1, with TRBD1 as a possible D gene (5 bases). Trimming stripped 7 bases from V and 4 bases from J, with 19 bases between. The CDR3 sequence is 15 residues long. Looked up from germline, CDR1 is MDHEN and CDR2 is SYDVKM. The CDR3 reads CASTSTGDSGTEAFF. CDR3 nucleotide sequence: TGTGCCAGCACTTCTACAGGCGATAGCGGCACTGAAGCTTTCTTT.

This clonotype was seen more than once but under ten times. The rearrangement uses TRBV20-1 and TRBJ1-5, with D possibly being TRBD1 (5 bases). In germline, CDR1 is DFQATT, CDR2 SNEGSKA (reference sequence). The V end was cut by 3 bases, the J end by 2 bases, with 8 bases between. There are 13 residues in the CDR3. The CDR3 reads CSASWGGNQPQHF. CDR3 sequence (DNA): TGCAGTGCTAGTTGGGGCGGCAATCAGCCCCAGCATTTT.

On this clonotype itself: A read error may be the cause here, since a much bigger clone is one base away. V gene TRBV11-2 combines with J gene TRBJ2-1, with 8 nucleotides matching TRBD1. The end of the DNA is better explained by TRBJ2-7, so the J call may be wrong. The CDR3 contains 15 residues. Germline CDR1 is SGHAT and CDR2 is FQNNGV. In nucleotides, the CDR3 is TGTGCCAGCAGCCGGACAGGGTCCCGTTACAATGAGCAGTACTTC. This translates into CASSRTGSRYNEQYF.

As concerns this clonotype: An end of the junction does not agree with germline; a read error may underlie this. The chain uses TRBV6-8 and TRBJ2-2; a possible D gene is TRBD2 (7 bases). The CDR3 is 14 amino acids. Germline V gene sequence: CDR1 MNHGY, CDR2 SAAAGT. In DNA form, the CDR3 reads TGTGCCGGGGGGGGCCGAGAGAACACCGGGAAGCTGTTTTTT. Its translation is CAGGGRENTGKLFF.

CDR3 in amino acids: CASRSGGQGANEQYF. Written as DNA, the CDR3 is TGTGCCAGCAGGAGTGGGGGACAGGGGGCAAACGAGCAGTACTTC. The V and J genes are TRBV7-9 and TRBJ2-7, with 12 bases that match TRBD1. J lost 5 bases, V lost 6 bases, and 8 bases had no gene match. CDR1 and CDR2 from the germline V gene are SEHNR and FQNEAQ (reference sequence). CDR3 length equals 15 residues.

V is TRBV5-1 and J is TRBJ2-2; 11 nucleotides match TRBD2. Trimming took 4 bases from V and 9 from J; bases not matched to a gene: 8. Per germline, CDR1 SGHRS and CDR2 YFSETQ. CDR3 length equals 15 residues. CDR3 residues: CASSPGTSGGRELFF. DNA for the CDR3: TGCGCCAGCAGCCCAGGAACTAGCGGGGGCCGGGAGCTGTTTTTT.

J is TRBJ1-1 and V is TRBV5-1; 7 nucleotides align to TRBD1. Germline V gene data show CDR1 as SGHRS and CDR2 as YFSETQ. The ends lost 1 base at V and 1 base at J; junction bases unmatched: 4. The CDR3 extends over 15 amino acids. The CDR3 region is CASSLMGQSNTEAFF. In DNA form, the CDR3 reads TGCGCCAGCAGCTTGATGGGACAGTCGAACACTGAAGCTTTCTTT.

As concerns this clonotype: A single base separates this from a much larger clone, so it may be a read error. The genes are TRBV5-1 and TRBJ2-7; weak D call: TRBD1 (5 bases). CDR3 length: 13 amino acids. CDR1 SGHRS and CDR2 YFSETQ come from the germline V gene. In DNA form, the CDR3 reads TGCGCCAGCAACTTGCTGACAGCCTACGAGCAGTACTTC. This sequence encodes CASNLLTAYEQYF.

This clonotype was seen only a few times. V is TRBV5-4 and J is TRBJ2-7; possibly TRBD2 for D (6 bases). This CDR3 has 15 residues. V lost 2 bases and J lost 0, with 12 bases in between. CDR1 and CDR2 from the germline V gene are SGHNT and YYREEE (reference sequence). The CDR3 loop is CASSLPGSFSYEQYF. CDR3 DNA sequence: TGTGCCAGCAGCTTACCCGGGAGCTTCTCCTACGAGCAGTACTTC.

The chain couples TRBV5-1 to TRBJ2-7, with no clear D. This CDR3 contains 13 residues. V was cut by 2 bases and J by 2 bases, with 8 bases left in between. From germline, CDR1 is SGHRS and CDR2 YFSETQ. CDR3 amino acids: CASSFTTAYEQYF. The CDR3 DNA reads TGCGCCAGCAGCTTCACCACGGCCTACGAGCAGTACTTC. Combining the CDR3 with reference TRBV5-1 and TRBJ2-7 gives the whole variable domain KAGVTQTPRYLIKTRGQQVTLSCSPISGHRSVSWYQQTPGQGLQFLFEYFSETQRNKGNFPGRFSGRQFSNSRSEMNVSTLELGDSALYLCASSFTTAYEQYFGPGTRLTVT.

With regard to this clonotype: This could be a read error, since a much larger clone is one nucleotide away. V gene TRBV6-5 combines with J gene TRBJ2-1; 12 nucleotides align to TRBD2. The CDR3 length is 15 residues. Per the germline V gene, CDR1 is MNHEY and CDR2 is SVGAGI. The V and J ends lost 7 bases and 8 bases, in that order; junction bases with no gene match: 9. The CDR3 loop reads CASTSTSGSVDEQFF. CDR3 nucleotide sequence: TGTGCCAGCACCTCGACTAGCGGGAGTGTCGATGAGCAGTTCTTC.

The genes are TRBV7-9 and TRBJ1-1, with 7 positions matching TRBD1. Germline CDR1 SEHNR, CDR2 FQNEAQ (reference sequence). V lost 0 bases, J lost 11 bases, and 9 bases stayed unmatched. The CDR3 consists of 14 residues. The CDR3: CASSLAQGTVKAFF. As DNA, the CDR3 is TGTGCCAGCAGCTTAGCGCAGGGGACAGTGAAGGCTTTCTTT.

Here the CDR3 reads CASSSSESSYNEQYF. CDR3 bases: TGTGCCAGCAGTTCCAGTGAGAGCTCCTACAATGAGCAGTACTTC. The chain links TRBV7-8 to TRBJ2-1; D unclear. The J call may be wrong; the DNA end is better matched by TRBJ2-7. This CDR3 is built from 15 residues. The V gene's germline CDR1 is SGHVS and CDR2 FQNEAQ.

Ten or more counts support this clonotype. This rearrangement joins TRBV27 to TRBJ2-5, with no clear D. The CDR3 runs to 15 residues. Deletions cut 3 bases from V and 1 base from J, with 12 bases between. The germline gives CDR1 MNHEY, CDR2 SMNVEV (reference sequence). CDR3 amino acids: CASSLRSHPQETQYF. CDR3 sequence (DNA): TGTGCCAGCAGTTTGAGGTCTCACCCCCAAGAGACCCAGTACTTC.

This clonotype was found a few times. The CDR3 spells CASSVVPGKTDTQYF. As DNA, the CDR3 is TGTGCCAGCAGCGTAGTACCGGGGAAAACAGATACGCAGTATTTT. This chain uses TRBV9 with TRBJ2-3; TRBD2 is a possible D gene (5 bases). V lost 0 bases and J 3 bases, leaving 11 bases between the germline ends. Germline assignment: CDR1 SGDLS and CDR2 YYNGEE. The CDR3 sequence is 15 residues long.

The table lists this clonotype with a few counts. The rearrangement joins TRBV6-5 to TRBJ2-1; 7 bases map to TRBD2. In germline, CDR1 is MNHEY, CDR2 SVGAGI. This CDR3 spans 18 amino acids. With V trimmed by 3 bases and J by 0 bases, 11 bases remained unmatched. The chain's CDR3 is CASSYLPGLDGSYNEQFF. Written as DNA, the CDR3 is TGTGCCAGCAGTTATTTACCCGGACTAGACGGCTCCTACAATGAGCAGTTCTTC.

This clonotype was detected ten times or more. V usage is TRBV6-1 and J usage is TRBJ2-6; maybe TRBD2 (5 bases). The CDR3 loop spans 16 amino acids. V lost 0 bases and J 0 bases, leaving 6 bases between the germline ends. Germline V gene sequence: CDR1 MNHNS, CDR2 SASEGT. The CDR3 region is CASSEAGNSGANVLTF. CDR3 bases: TGTGCCAGCAGTGAAGCCGGGAACTCTGGGGCCAACGTCCTGACTTTC.

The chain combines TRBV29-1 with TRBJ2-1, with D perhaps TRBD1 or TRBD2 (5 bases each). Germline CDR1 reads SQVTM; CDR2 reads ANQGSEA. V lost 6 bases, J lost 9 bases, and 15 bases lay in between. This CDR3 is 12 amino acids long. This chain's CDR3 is CSVRDQQREQFF. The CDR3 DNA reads TGCAGCGTCCGGGACCAGCAACGTGAGCAGTTCTTC.

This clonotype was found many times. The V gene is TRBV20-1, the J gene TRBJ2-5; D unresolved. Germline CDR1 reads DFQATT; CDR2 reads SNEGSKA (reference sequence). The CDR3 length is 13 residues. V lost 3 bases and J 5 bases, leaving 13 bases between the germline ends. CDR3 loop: CSASTNLVETQYF. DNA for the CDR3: TGCAGTGCTAGTACCAATCTGGTGGAGACCCAGTACTTC.

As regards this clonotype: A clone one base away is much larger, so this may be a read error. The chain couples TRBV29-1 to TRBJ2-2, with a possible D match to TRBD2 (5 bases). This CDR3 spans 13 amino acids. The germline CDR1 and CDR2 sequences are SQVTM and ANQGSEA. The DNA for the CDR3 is TGCAGCGTTGAAGATTCCTCTATCGGGGAGCTGGTTTTT. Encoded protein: CSVEDSSIGELVF.

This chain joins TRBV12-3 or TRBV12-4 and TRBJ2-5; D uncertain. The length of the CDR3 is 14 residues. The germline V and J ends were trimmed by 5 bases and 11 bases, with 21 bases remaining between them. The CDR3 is CASSSSLGYNEQYF. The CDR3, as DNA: TGTGCCAGCAGTAGCTCCCTGGGGTACAATGAGCAGTACTTC.

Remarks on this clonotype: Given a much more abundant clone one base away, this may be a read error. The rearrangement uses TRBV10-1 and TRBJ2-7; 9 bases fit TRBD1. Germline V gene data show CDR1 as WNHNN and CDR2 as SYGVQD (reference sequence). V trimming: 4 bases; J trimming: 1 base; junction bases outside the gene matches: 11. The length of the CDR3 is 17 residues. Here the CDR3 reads CASSGKMTGTGSYEQYF. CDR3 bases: TGCGCCAGCAGTGGGAAAATGACCGGGACAGGGTCCTACGAGCAGTACTTC.

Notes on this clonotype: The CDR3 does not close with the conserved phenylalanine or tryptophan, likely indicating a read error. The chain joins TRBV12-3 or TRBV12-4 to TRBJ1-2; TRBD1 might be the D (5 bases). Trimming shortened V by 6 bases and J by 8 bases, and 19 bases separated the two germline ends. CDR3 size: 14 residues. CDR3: CASSSAEGIYGYTL. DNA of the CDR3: TGTGCCAGCAGCTCGGCGGAGGGGATTTACGGCTACACCCTC.